This T cell receptor beta chain was obtained from a study of cytomegalovirus exposure and HLA in healthy donors. The method was immunoSEQ multiplex PCR; TCRdb's version includes in-frame clones alone and lacks a portion of them. The table records 150,000 to 250,000 clones, 80% to 90% of them present only once. As regards this clone: The antigen remains undetermined.

The donors were members of the validation cohort comprising approximately 110 subjects, separate from the roughly 700-subject first cohort. Study-level findings and limits: According to the study, roughly 160 TCR beta chains were cytomegalovirus-associated. The finding came from a later analysis; first-cohort TCR clusters tended to co-occur in the 95 to 150 validation repertoires. Through in vitro validation, three CMV-associated chains were shown to be specific for CMV antigens.

Trimming cost V 3 bases and J 3 bases; bases outside gene matches: 4. The CDR3 extends over 14 amino acids. The V gene's germline CDR1 is KGHSH and CDR2 LQKENI. The sample comprised PBMCs. The chain uses TRBV18 and TRBJ2-5; 7 positions agree with TRBD1. The clonotype originates from a woman in her 30s in good health and CMV-seropositive. CDR3 in DNA: TGTGCCAGCTCACCCACGGGACAGAAAGAGACCCAGTACTTC. Translating it yields CASSPTGQKETQYF.